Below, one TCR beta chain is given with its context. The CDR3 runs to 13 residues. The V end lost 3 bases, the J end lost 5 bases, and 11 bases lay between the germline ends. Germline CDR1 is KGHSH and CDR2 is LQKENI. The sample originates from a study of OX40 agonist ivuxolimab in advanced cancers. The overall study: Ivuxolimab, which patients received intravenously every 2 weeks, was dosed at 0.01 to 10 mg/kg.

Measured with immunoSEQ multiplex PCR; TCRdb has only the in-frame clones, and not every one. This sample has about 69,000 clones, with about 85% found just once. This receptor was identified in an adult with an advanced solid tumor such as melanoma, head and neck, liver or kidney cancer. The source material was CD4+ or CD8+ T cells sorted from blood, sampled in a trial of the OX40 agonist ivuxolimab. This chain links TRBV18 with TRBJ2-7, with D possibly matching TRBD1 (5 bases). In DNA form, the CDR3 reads TGTGCCAGCTCACCGCCACAGGACCACGAGCAGTACTTC. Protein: CASSPPQDHEQYF.